This TCR beta chain came from a study of cytomegalovirus exposure and HLA in healthy donors. Findings of the study overall: The authors later found TCR association rates varying by HLA locus, with DRB1 most and HLA-C fewest. The likely origin of a cluster of highly shared sequence variants was a sequencing artifact. Rare TCR sequences dominated, though some public TCRs recurred in many donors.

Each donor's status was that of a healthy bone marrow donor. Remarks on this clone: Its antigen is unidentified.

The PCR ran on 60 Vbeta and 13 Jbeta primers. Sequencing was performed with immunoSEQ multiplex PCR; in TCRdb, only in-frame clones are kept and a portion is missing. The sample carries 140,000 to 150,000 clones, about 82% recorded once. V lost 0 bases to trimming and J lost 3 bases; unmatched junction nucleotides: 1. The CDR3 runs 15 residues. Per germline, CDR1 MRHNA and CDR2 SNTAGT. The source is a male donor in good health and CMV-seronegative. V usage is TRBV6-4 and J usage is TRBJ2-2, with 7 bases that match TRBD2. The sequenced sample consisted of PBMCs. CDR3 nucleotide sequence: TGTGCCAGCAGTGACTCGGGGAGGGACACCGGGGAGCTGTTTTTT. Protein sequence: CASSDSGRDTGELFF.